This T cell receptor beta chain is drawn from a study of shared clonotypes between healthy human individuals. Points from the study as a whole: As a rule, naive subsets had a larger estimated richness than memory subsets. The generation probabilities recorded for non-shared clonotypes fell below those of clonotypes shared by all four donors. The sole specimen, blood, was sampled, and tissue repertoires likely differ.

Note on this clone: As yet, its antigen is unknown.

CDR3 size: 16 residues. Trimming cost V 6 bases and J 4 bases; bases outside gene matches: 12. Germline V gene sequence: CDR1 MNHEY, CDR2 SMNVEV (reference sequence). The repertoire was sequenced with immunoSEQ multiplex PCR; TCRdb's copy has only in-frame clones and lacks some. Altogether millions of clones are present, roughly 91% being singletons, with the ten largest covering around 1.7%. CD8 cells regarded as naive lacked CD45RO, were positively chosen for CCR7, and omitted terminally differentiated effector memory CD45RA+ cells. The sequenced material came from naive CD8+ T cells from PBMCs. V usage is TRBV27 and J usage is TRBJ2-3; 8 bases agree with TRBD2. This clonotype was obtained from a man aged 18 to 30 in good health. Some clones in this sample may be carry-over from other donors' samples. The CDR3 DNA reads TGTGCCAGCAGCCCCCTTTTGGTAGCGGGACCAGATACGCAGTATTTT. Translation gives CASSPLLVAGPDTQYF.